The clone carrying this T cell receptor (beta chain) appeared once. Profiled with immunoSEQ multiplex PCR; TCRdb holds only in-frame clones, not every one. The table includes tens of thousands of clones, about 70% detected once. V shed 3 bases and J shed 1 base, with 14 bases lying between them. Germline V gene sequence: CDR1 SGHTA, CDR2 FQGNSA. The length of the CDR3 is 16 residues. The data were taken from a study of T cell clones after liver transplantation. Turning to the study itself: Samples came from ITN030ST, which attempted immunosuppression withdrawal within 2 years of liver transplantation. Third-party-reactive TCRbeta sequences from pre-transplant mixed lymphocyte reactions served as antigen-independent comparators.

This specimen was CD4+ T cells from blood, taken at the approximately 16-month timepoint. The sequence was collected from a human patient who received a liver transplant. Some T cells may have originated in the graft donor. V usage is TRBV7-2 and J usage is TRBJ2-3, with D perhaps given as TRBD1 or TRBD2 (5 bases each). The CDR3 sequence is CASSLWGTERTDTQYF. In DNA, the CDR3 is TGTGCCAGCAGCTTGTGGGGGACGGAGCGCACAGATACGCAGTATTTT.